The source of this T cell receptor (beta chain) is a study of blood T cell repertoires in COVID-19. TCRdb keeps only in-frame clones here, not all; method: immunoSEQ multiplex PCR. This table has 200,000 to 300,000 clones, 91% appearing once. The V gene's germline CDR1 is PRHDT and CDR2 FYEKMQ (reference sequence). Deletions cut 0 bases from V and 8 bases from J, with 10 bases between. The CDR3 contains 13 residues. This chain links TRBV13 with TRBJ1-2; TRBD1 might be the D (6 bases). This receptor was taken from a person under 35 with COVID-19, enrolled during active disease. The sample comprised peripheral blood. The CDR3 here is CASSLGQGHGYTF. CDR3 DNA sequence: TGTGCCAGCAGCTTAGGACAGGGTCACGGCTACACCTTC. Based on the CDR3 plus reference TRBV13 and TRBJ1-2, the full variable domain is AAGVIQSPRHLIKEKRETATLKCYPIPRHDTVYWYQQGPGQDPQFLISFYEKMQSDKGSIPDRFSAQQFSDYHSELNMSSLELGDSALYFCASSLGQGHGYTFGSGTRLTVV.